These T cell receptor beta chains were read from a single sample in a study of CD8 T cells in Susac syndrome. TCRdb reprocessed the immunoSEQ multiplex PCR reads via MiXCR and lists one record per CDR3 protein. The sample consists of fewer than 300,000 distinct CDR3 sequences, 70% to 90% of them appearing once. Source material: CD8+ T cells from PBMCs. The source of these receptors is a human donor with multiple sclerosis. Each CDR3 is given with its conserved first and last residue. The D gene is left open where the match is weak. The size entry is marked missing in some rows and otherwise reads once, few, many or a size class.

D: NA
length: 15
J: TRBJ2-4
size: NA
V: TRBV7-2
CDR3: CATQHTGLGKNIQYF
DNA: TGTGCCACCCAACACACAGGGCTGGGCAAAAACATTCAGTACTTC

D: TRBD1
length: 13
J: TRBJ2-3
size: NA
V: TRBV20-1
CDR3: CSAPGQVTDTQYF
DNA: TGCAGTGCCCCGGGACAGGTGACAGATACGCAGTATTTT

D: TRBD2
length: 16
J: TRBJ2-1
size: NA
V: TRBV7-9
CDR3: CASSGQLAGSLIEQFF
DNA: TGTGCCAGCAGCGGCCAACTAGCGGGAAGCTTAATTGAGCAGTTCTTC

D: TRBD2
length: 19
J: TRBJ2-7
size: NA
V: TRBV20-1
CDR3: CSAREPGLAGTPASYEQYF
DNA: TGCAGTGCTAGGGAACCGGGACTAGCGGGAACCCCCGCGTCCTACGAGCAGTACTTC

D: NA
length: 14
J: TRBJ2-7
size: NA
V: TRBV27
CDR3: CASSLTGGVYEQYF
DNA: TGTGCCAGCAGTTTAACAGGGGGGGTTTACGAGCAGTACTTC

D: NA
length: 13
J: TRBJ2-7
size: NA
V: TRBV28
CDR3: CASSRQVNYEQYF
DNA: TGTGCCAGCAGTCGACAGGTAAATTACGAGCAGTACTTC

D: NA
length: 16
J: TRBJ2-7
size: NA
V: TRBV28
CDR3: CASSFAPWDNSYEQYF
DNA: TGTGCCAGCAGTTTCGCTCCTTGGGACAACTCCTACGAGCAGTACTTC

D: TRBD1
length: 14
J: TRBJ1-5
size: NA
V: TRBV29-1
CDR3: CSVETGDRGQPQHF
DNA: TGCAGCGTTGAGACGGGGGACAGGGGGCAACCCCAGCATTTT

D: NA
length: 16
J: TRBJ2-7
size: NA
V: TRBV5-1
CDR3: CASSVPTGPYSYEQYF
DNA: TGCGCCAGCAGCGTCCCAACAGGGCCTTATTCCTACGAGCAGTACTTC

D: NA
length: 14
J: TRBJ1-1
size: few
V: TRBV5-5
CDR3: CASSLNRGGTEAFF
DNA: TGTGCCAGCAGCTTGAACCGCGGGGGCACTGAAGCTTTCTTT

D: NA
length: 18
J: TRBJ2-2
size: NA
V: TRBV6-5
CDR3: CASSYSSNTWGNPGELFF
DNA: TGTGCCAGCAGTTACTCGAGTAACACTTGGGGGAACCCCGGGGAGCTGTTTTTT

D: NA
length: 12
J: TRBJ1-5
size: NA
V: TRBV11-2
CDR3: CASSLGHQPQHF
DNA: TGTGCCAGCAGCTTAGGACATCAGCCCCAGCATTTT

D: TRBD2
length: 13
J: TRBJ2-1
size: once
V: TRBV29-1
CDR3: CSAPDGTSYEQFF
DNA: TGCAGCGCCCCGGACGGGACTAGCTATGAGCAGTTCTTC